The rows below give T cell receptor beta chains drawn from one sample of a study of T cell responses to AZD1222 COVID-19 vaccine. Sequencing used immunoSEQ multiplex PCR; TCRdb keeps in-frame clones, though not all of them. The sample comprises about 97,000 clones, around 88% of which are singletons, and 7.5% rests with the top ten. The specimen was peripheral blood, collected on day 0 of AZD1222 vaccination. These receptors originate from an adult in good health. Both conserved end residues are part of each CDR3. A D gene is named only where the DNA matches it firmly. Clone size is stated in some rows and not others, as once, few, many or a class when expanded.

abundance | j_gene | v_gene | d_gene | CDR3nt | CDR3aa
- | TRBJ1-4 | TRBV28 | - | TGTGCCACCAATTTTGAGGGTTCGTGGACTAATGAAAAACTGTTTTTT | CATNFEGSWTNEKLFF
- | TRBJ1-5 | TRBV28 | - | TGTGCCAGCAAGACAGGTAATCAGCCCCAGCATTTT | CASKTGNQPQHF
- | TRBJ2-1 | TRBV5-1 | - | TGCGCCAGCAGCTTGAGTTCCTACAATGAGCAGTTCTTC | CASSLSSYNEQFF
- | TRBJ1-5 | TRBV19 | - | TGTGCCAGTAGGCCTATCCGGGGCTCCAATCAGCCCCAGCATTTT | CASRPIRGSNQPQHF
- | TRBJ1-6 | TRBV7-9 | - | TGTGCCAGCAGCTTAACAAGCCGTGAGGGCTCCTATAATTCACCCCTCCACTTT | CASSLTSREGSYNSPLHF
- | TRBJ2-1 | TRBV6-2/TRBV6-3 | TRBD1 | TGTGCCAGCAGTTACTCAGTGGACAGGGGGTCCTACAATGAGCAGTTCTTC | CASSYSVDRGSYNEQFF
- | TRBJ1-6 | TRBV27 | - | TGTGCCAGCAGTTTAGGGGCAGGCTTCTCCTATAATTCACCCCTCCACTTT | CASSLGAGFSYNSPLHF
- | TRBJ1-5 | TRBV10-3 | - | TGTGCCATCAGTCCAGGGGCGGGGGATCAGCCCCAGCATTTT | CAISPGAGDQPQHF
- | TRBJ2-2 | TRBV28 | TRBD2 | TGTGCCAGCTGTGCGGGGGGGGCGAACACCGGGGAGCTGTTTTTT | CASCAGGANTGELFF
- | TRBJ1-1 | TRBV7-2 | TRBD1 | TGTGCCAGCAGCCTACAACCTCCGGGACAGGGGGCCACTGAAGCTTTCTTT | CASSLQPPGQGATEAFF
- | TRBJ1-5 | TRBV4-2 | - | TGTGCCAGCAGCCAAGATAGGAGGAGCAATCAGCCCCAGCATTTT | CASSQDRRSNQPQHF
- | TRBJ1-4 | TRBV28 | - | TGTGCCAGCAGCTGGGGGGCAACTAATGAAAAACTGTTTTTT | CASSWGATNEKLFF
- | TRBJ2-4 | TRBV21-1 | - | TGTGCCAGCAGCAAGCTAGCGGGGGGCTGTCTAGCCAAAAACATTCAGTACTTC | CASSKLAGGCLAKNIQYF
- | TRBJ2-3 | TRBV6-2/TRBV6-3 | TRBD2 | TGTGCCAGCAGTTTGTCTGGCGGGAGGGTACGGGCAGATACGCAGTATTTT | CASSLSGGRVRADTQYF
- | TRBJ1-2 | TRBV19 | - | TGTGCCAGTAGTGATATGGGGGCGCTCTATGGCTACACCTTC | CASSDMGALYGYTF
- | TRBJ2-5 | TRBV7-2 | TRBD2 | TGTGCCAGCACCCCGAGGACTAGCGGGACGATGGGCCCTCAAGAGACCCAGTACTTC | CASTPRTSGTMGPQETQYF
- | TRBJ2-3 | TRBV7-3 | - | TGTGCCAGCAGCTTGGACGGGCTCACAGATACGCAGTATTTT | CASSLDGLTDTQYF
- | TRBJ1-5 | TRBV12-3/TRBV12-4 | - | TGTGCCAGCAGTTTAGATCGGGATCAGCCCCAGCATTTT | CASSLDRDQPQHF
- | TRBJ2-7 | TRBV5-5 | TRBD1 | TGTGCCAGCAGCTTGAGGGCCCGGGACAGGGGTGGCGAGCAGTACTTC | CASSLRARDRGGEQYF
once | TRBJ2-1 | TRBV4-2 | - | TGTGCCAGCAGCCAAGACCCCGGGGTAAGCTCCTACAATGAGCAGTTCTTC | CASSQDPGVSSYNEQFF